This TCR beta chain originates from a study of beta chain features in type 1 diabetes. Germline-derived CDR1 and CDR2 are MNHEY and SVGAGI. V dropped 3 bases and J dropped 11; count of bases not matched to a gene: 13. This CDR3 is built from 14 residues. This clone appeared a single time. Reverse transcription of all isolated RNA meant that expressed TCRB transcripts were sequenced. The method was immunoSEQ multiplex PCR; TCRdb's version includes in-frame clones alone and lacks a portion of them. The sample includes more than 300,000 clones, about 14% seen only once; the top ten take roughly 0.017%. This rearrangement joins TRBV6-5 to TRBJ2-7, with 7 bases lining up with TRBD2. This receptor was identified in a woman between 18 and 30 years old in good health. Sequencing was carried out using naive CD4+ T cells from blood. The CDR3 nucleotides read TGTGCCAGCAGTTATAGCGGGTCCGAGGAGAGAAAGTACTTC. This encodes CASSYSGSEERKYF.